Listed here are 3 T cell receptor beta chains from one sample, sequenced in a study of blood T cell repertoires in COVID-19. Method: immunoSEQ multiplex PCR; TCRdb's copy keeps in-frame clones and lacks some. The table has about 340,000 clones, 88% seen once. The sample taken for sequencing was peripheral blood. The receptors derive from a woman aged 70-85 years with COVID-19, enrolled during active disease.

The J gene is TRBJ1-1, the V gene TRBV14, with D unclear. The germline gives CDR1 SGHDN, CDR2 FVKESK. This CDR3 has 16 residues. V lost 1 base to trimming and J lost 2 bases, with 14 bases between them. DNA for the CDR3: TGTGCCAGCAGCCAAGTAATTTTGGGGAGTAACACTGAAGCTTTCTTT. This encodes CASSQVILGSNTEAFF.

The chain links TRBV9 to TRBJ1-3; TRBD1 might be the D (5 bases). Germline V gene data show CDR1 as SGDLS and CDR2 as YYNGEE. This CDR3 region has 13 residues. V shed 6 bases and J shed 3 bases, with 10 bases lying between them. The CDR3 sequence: CASTPTDGNTIYF. The CDR3 DNA follows: TGTGCCAGCACCCCGACAGATGGAAACACCATATATTTT.

The chain has TRBV1 and TRBJ2-1; TRBD2, the table's D call, was not compared with the DNA. TRBV1 corresponds to a pseudogene. The CDR3 sequence is 15 residues long. The chain's CDR3 is CTSSPRGLNYNEQFF. Written as DNA, the CDR3 is TGCACCAGCAGCCCGCGGGGGTTGAACTACAATGAGCAGTTCTTC.